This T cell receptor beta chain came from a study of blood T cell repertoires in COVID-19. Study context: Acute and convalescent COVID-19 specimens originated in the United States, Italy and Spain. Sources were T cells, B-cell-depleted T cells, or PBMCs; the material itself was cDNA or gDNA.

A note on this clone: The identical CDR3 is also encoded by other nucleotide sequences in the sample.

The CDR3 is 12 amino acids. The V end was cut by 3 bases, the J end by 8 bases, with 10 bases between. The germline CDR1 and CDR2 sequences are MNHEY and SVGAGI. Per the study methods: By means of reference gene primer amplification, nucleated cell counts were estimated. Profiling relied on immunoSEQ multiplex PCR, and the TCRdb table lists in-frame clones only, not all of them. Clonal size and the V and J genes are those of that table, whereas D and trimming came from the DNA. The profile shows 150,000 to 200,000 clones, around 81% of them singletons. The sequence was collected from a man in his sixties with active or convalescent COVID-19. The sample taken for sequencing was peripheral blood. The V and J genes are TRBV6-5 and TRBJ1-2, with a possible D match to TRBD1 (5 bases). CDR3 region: CASSYSGGGYTF. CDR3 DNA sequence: TGTGCCAGCAGTTATTCTGGGGGGGGCTACACCTTC.